The entry that follows covers one TCR beta chain sequence. The antigen remains undetermined. The CDR3 runs 13 residues. Germline-derived CDR1 and CDR2 are MNHEY and SMNVEV (reference sequence). Trimming stripped 5 bases from V and 0 bases from J, with 8 bases between. Repertoires were generated with immunoSEQ multiplex PCR, while TCRdb's copy carries only in-frame clones and drops some. This table holds around 99,000 clones, approximately 90% found once. The sample comes from a study of OX40 agonist ivuxolimab in advanced cancers. Study overall: Three patients had partial responses: one hepatocellular carcinoma, two cutaneous melanoma.

Study outcomes and limitations: In the 0.1 to 3.0 mg/kg range, CD4+ and CD8+ blood T cells had expanded clonally by week 6. Some nonresponders likewise displayed low normalized T-cell clonal expansion. At 0.1-3.0 mg/kg, partial responders had clonal expansion among the lowest observed.

The sequence was collected from an adult with an advanced solid tumor such as melanoma, head and neck, liver or kidney cancer. The input for sequencing was CD4+ or CD8+ T cells sorted from blood, taken in a trial of the OX40 agonist ivuxolimab. V is TRBV27 and J is TRBJ2-7; D remains unclear. The CDR3 here is CASSTRSSYEQYF. CDR3 nucleotide sequence: TGTGCCAGCAGTACGAGAAGCTCCTACGAGCAGTACTTC.